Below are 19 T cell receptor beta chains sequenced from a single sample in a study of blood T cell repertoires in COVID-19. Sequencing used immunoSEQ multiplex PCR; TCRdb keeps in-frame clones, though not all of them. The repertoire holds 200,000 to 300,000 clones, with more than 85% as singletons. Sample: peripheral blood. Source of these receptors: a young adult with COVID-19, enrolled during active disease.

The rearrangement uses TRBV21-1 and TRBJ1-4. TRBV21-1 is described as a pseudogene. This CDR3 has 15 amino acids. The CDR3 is CASSKGGATNEKLFF. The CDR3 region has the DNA TGTGCCAGCAGCAAAGGGGGGGCAACTAATGAAAAACTGTTTTTT.

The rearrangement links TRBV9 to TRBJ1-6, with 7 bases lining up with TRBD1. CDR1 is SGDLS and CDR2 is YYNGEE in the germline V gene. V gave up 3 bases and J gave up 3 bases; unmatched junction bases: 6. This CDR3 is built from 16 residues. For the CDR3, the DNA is TGTGCCAGCAGCGCTGGGACAGCGATCTATAATTCACCCCTCCACTTT. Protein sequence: CASSAGTAIYNSPLHF.

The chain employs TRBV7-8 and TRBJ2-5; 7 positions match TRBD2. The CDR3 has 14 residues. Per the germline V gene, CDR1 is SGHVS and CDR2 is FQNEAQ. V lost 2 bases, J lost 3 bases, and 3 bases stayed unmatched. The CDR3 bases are TGTGCCAGCAGCTTAAGCGGGACGGAAGAGACCCAGTACTTC. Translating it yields CASSLSGTEETQYF.

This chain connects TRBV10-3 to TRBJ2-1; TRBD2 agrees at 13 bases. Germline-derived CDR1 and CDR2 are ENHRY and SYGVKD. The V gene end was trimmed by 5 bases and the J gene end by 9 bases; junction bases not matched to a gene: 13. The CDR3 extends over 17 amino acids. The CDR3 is CAISPPLTSGRAAEQFF. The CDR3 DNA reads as TGTGCCATCAGTCCACCCCTCACTAGCGGGAGGGCTGCTGAGCAGTTCTTC.

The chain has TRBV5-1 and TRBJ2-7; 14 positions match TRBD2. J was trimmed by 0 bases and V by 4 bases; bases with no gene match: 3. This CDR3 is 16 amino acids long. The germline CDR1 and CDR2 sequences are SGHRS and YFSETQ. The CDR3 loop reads CASSAGTSGSSYEQYF. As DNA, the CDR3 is TGCGCCAGCAGCGCAGGGACTAGCGGGAGCTCCTACGAGCAGTACTTC.

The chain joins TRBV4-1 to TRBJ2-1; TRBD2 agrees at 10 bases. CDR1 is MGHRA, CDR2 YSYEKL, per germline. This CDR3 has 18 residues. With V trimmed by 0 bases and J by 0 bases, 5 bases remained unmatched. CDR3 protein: CASSQESPSGSSYNEQFF. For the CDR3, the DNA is TGCGCCAGCAGCCAAGAGTCCCCTAGCGGGAGCTCCTACAATGAGCAGTTCTTC.

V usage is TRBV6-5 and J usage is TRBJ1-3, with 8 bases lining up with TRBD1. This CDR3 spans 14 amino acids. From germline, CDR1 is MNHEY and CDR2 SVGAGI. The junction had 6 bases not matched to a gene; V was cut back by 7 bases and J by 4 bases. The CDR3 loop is CASTRTGTGNTIYF. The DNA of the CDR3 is TGTGCCAGCACGAGGACAGGGACGGGAAACACCATATATTTT.

The CDR3 spells CSVEGDRVGEKLFF. For the CDR3, the DNA is TGCAGCGTTGAGGGAGACAGGGTCGGAGAAAAACTGTTTTTT. The V and J genes are TRBV29-1 and TRBJ1-4; TRBD1 aligns across 7 bases. The length of the CDR3 is 14 residues. Trimming cost V 3 bases and J 8 bases; bases outside gene matches: 9. Per germline, CDR1 SQVTM and CDR2 ANQGSEA.

This CDR3 is CASSFSIGSGAFF. The DNA of the CDR3 is TGTGCCAGCAGTTTCTCGATAGGGAGTGGAGCTTTCTTT. The chain employs TRBV6-5 and TRBJ1-1; D remains ambiguous. The V gene's germline CDR1 is MNHEY and CDR2 SVGAGI. V was shortened by 4 bases and J by 10 bases, with 16 bases between the two germline ends. The CDR3 consists of 13 residues.

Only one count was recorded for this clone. The CDR3 DNA is TGTGCCAGTAGTCCGGGGCCTAGCGGGATGGGAGAGACCCAGTACTTC. Its protein product is CASSPGPSGMGETQYF. This rearrangement joins TRBV19 to TRBJ2-5, with 9 bases identical to TRBD2. Germline V gene sequence: CDR1 LNHDA, CDR2 SQIVND (reference sequence). CDR3 size: 16 residues. Germline trimming cut 5 bases from V and 4 bases from J; bases unmatched to any gene: 11.

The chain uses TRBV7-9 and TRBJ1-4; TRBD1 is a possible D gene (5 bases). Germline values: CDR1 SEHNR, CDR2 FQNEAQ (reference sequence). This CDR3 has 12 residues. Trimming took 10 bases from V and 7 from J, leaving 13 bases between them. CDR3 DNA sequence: TGTGCCATTCGATGGACAAGTGAAAAACTGTTTTTT. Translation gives CAIRWTSEKLFF. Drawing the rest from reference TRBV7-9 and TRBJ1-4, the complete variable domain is DTGVSQNPRHKITKRGQNVTFRCDPISEHNRLYWYRQTLGQGPEFLTYFQNEAQLEKSRLLSDRFSAERPKGSFSTLEIQRTEQGDSAMYLCAIRWTSEKLFFGSGTQLSVL.

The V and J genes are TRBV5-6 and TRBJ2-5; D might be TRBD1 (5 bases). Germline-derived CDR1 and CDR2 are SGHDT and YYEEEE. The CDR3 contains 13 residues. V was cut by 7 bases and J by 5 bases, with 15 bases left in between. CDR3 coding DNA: TGTGCCAGCTCCCGTGGGGCGAGGGAGACCCAGTACTTC. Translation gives CASSRGARETQYF.

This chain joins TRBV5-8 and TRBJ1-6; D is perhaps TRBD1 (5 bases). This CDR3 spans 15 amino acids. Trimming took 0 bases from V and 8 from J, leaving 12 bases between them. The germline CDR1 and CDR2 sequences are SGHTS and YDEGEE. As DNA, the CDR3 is TGTGCCAGCAGCTTGGGACAGCTAGTAGATTCACCCCTCCACTTT. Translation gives CASSLGQLVDSPLHF.

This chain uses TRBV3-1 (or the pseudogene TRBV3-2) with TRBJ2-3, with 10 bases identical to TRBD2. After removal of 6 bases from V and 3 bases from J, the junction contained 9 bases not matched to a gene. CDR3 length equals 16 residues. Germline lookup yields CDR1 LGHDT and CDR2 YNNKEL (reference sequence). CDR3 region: CASSWTSGRVTDTQYF. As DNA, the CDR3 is TGTGCCAGCAGTTGGACTAGCGGACGAGTGACAGATACGCAGTATTTT.

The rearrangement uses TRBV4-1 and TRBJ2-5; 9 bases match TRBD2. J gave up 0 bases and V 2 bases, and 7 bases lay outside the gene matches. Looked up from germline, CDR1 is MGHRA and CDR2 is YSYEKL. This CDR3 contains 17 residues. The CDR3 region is CASSQPLSGSYQETQYF. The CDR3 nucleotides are TGCGCCAGCAGCCAACCCCTTAGCGGGAGCTACCAAGAGACCCAGTACTTC.

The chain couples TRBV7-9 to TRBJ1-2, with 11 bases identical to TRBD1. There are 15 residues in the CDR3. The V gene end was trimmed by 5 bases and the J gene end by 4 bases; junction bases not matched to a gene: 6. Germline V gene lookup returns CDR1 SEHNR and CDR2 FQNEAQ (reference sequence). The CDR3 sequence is CASSRTGGEGYGYTF. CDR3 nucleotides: TGTGCCAGCAGCCGGACAGGGGGCGAGGGCTATGGCTACACCTTC.

The CDR3 nucleotides are TGCAGTGCTAGTTCAGGGAACTACGAGCAGTACTTC. Translation: CSASSGNYEQYF. This chain links TRBV20-1 with TRBJ2-7, with D possibly being TRBD1 (5 bases). The V gene lost 3 bases and the J gene lost 3 bases, with 9 bases spanning the gap. This CDR3 has 12 residues. The germline CDR1 and CDR2 sequences are DFQATT and SNEGSKA (reference sequence).

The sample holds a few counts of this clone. The CDR3 nucleotides are TGTGCCAGTAGTATAGCGGAGACAGGGGACTACTCCATCCAGCCCCAGCATTTT. Amino acid sequence: CASSIAETGDYSIQPQHF. This chain joins TRBV19 and TRBJ1-5; 8 bases align to TRBD1. V shed 1 base and J 7 bases; nucleotides not matched to a gene: 15. Germline CDR1 reads LNHDA; CDR2 reads SQIVND (reference sequence). This CDR3 has 18 amino acids.

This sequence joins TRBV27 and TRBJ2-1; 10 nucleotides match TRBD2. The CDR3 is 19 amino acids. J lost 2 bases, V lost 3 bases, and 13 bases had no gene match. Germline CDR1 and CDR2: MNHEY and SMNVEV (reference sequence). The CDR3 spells CASSLATPSSGGTYNEQFF. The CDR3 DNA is TGTGCCAGCAGTTTGGCTACTCCCTCTAGCGGGGGAACCTACAATGAGCAGTTCTTC.